The next 25 T cell receptor beta chains were all read from a single sample in a study of blood T cell repertoires in COVID-19. Generated by immunoSEQ multiplex PCR, the TCRdb table keeps only in-frame clones and is missing some. The table has fewer than 650,000 clones, about 89% seen once; the top ten hold around 8%. Input material: peripheral blood. Source of these receptors: a woman aged 45-65 years with COVID-19, enrolled during active disease.

This chain links TRBV30 with TRBJ1-5, with 7 bases matching TRBD1. Germline CDR1 GTSNPN, CDR2 SVGIG (reference sequence). V lost 3 bases to trimming and J lost 2 bases; unmatched junction nucleotides: 7. CDR3 length: 15 residues. The CDR3 here is CAWSRQGARNQPQHF. The CDR3 nucleotides are TGTGCCTGGAGCCGACAGGGAGCCCGCAATCAGCCCCAGCATTTT.

Note on this clone: Distinct nucleotide sequences in the sample also encode this CDR3. V usage is TRBV25-1 and J usage is TRBJ2-7, with a weak D call TRBD2 (5 bases). The CDR3 sequence is 13 residues long. Germline CDR1 MGHDK, CDR2 SYGVNS. Trimming shortened V by 0 bases and J by 4 bases, and 7 bases separated the two germline ends. This chain's CDR3 is CASSEYGGYEQYF. The CDR3 region has the DNA TGTGCCAGCAGTGAATATGGAGGTTACGAGCAGTACTTC.

The chain carries TRBV6-5 and TRBJ2-5, with 8 positions matching TRBD1. The junction had 5 bases not matched to a gene; V was cut back by 6 bases and J by 2 bases. The V gene's germline CDR1 is MNHEY and CDR2 SVGAGI. This CDR3 has 14 amino acids. CDR3 loop: CASRATGVQETQYF. CDR3 DNA sequence: TGTGCCAGCAGAGCGACAGGGGTTCAAGAGACCCAGTACTTC.

The CDR3 loop is CSASIDRAGTEAFF. DNA for the CDR3: TGCAGTGCTAGTATAGACAGGGCCGGCACTGAAGCTTTCTTT. V gene TRBV20-1 combines with J gene TRBJ1-1; 7 bases line up with TRBD1. CDR3 length equals 14 residues. V lost 3 bases, J lost 4 bases, and 8 bases stayed unmatched. Germline V gene data show CDR1 as DFQATT and CDR2 as SNEGSKA (reference sequence).

The J gene is TRBJ1-3, the V gene TRBV3-1 (or the pseudogene TRBV3-2); 7 nucleotides align to TRBD1. From germline, CDR1 is LGHDT and CDR2 YNNKEL (reference sequence). There are 18 residues in the CDR3. The ends lost 0 bases at V and 3 bases at J; junction bases unmatched: 11. The CDR3 DNA reads as TGTGCCAGCAGCCAAGATGTGGTAGGGGGCTATAATGGAAACACCATATATTTT. It yields the protein CASSQDVVGGYNGNTIYF.

J is TRBJ1-5 and V is TRBV6-5; 11 bases are shared with TRBD1. The CDR3 totals 15 residues. The V gene end was trimmed by 6 bases and the J gene end by 4 bases; junction bases not matched to a gene: 5. Germline V gene sequence: CDR1 MNHEY, CDR2 SVGAGI. The CDR3 DNA sequence: TGTGCCAGCAGCAGGACAGGGGGCTATAATCAGCCCCAGCATTTT. Translated: CASSRTGGYNQPQHF.

J is TRBJ1-2 and V is TRBV24-1; no clear D. Germline lookup yields CDR1 KGHDR and CDR2 SFDVKD. V lost 3 bases, J lost 8 bases, and 18 bases lay in between. This CDR3 is built from 15 residues. The CDR3 protein is CATSDASPYSRGYTF. The CDR3 nucleotides read TGTGCCACCAGTGATGCCAGCCCCTATTCTAGGGGCTACACCTTC.

The gene calls are TRBV25-1 and TRBJ1-6; D perhaps matches TRBD1 (6 bases). CDR1 is MGHDK, CDR2 SYGVNS, per germline. There are 14 residues in the CDR3. Trimming cost V 4 bases and J 14 bases, with 18 bases left between them. Here the CDR3 reads CASSAGTKGFTLHF. As DNA, the CDR3 is TGTGCCAGCAGTGCAGGGACAAAGGGCTTCACCCTCCACTTT.

The rearrangement uses TRBV6-5 and TRBJ1-1; D not certain. The CDR3 has 11 residues. Trimming removed 6 bases at V and 3 bases at J, with 5 bases between. Germline V CDR1 and CDR2: MNHEY, SVGAGI. The CDR3 DNA reads TGTGCCAGCAGGGCTTACACTGAAGCTTTCTTT. Amino acids: CASRAYTEAFF.

The V gene is TRBV9, the J gene TRBJ2-3; 7 positions agree with TRBD1. The CDR3 is made up of 17 amino acids. Trimming took 0 bases from V and 1 from J; bases not matched to a gene: 8. Germline V gene data show CDR1 as SGDLS and CDR2 as YYNGEE. CDR3 nucleotides: TGTGCCAGCAGCGTAGGTTTAGGGGGCGTGGGCACAGATACGCAGTATTTT. It yields the protein CASSVGLGGVGTDTQYF.

This clone came up a few times. The chain uses TRBV7-9 and TRBJ1-6; 8 bases match TRBD1. Trimming removed 5 bases from V and 9 bases from J; junction bases left unmatched: 12. Looked up from germline, CDR1 is SEHNR and CDR2 is FQNEAQ (reference sequence). This CDR3 comprises 16 residues. The CDR3 nucleotides are TGTGCCAGCAGCCCTCCCGGCGGACAGGGAGTTTCACCCCTCCACTTT. Translated: CASSPPGGQGVSPLHF.

The rearrangement links TRBV27 to TRBJ1-4, with 9 nucleotides matching TRBD1. Germline CDR1 and CDR2: MNHEY and SMNVEV (reference sequence). There are 16 residues in the CDR3. V dropped 5 bases and J dropped 5; count of bases not matched to a gene: 9. The DNA for the CDR3 is TGTGCCAGCAGTCTAACCCCCGGGACAGGGAATGAAAAACTGTTTTTT. It translates to CASSLTPGTGNEKLFF.

The genes are TRBV5-5 and TRBJ2-2; the match to TRBD1 covers 10 bases. The germline V gene encodes CDR1 SGHKS and CDR2 YYEKEE (reference sequence). The CDR3 has 19 amino acids. Trimming removed 4 bases from V and 8 bases from J; junction bases left unmatched: 20. CDR3 amino acids: CASSTPTGGSRLRRGELFF. The CDR3 region has the DNA TGTGCCAGCAGCACCCCGACAGGGGGCAGTCGACTGCGGAGGGGGGAGCTGTTTTTT.

This clone was recorded once. The chain recombines TRBV19 with TRBJ1-5; no reliable D call. V gave up 7 bases and J gave up 5 bases, with 21 bases separating them. The CDR3 covers 16 residues. Germline CDR1 and CDR2: LNHDA and SQIVND (reference sequence). In DNA form, the CDR3 reads TGTGCCAGTACCCCCTCTGGTTTTGAGGGTTATCAGCCCCAGCATTTT. It translates to CASTPSGFEGYQPQHF. Supplemented by reference TRBV19 and TRBJ1-5, the full variable domain reads DGGITQSPKYLFRKEGQNVTLSCEQNLNHDAMYWYRQDPGQGLRLIYYSQIVNDFQKGDIAEGYSVSREKKESFPLTVTSAQKNPTAFYLCASTPSGFEGYQPQHFGDGTRLSIL.

J is TRBJ1-6 and V is TRBV6-1; 7 nucleotides align to TRBD1. Germline V CDR1 and CDR2: MNHNS, SASEGT. The V gene end was trimmed by 2 bases and the J gene end by 8 bases; junction bases not matched to a gene: 15. There are 18 residues in the CDR3. The CDR3 loop is CASSERGRRWQEYSPLHF. CDR3 sequence (DNA): TGTGCCAGCAGTGAAAGGGGGCGGAGGTGGCAGGAGTATTCACCCCTCCACTTT.

The chain uses TRBV10-1 and TRBJ1-6; D is unresolved. Germline loops: CDR1 WNHNN, CDR2 SYGVQD (reference sequence). V was clipped by 5 bases and J by 6 bases, with 14 bases between them. The CDR3 has 15 amino acids. This CDR3 is CASSQILPGNSPLHF. The CDR3 nucleotides are TGCGCCAGCAGTCAAATATTACCGGGTAATTCACCCCTCCACTTT.

This rearrangement joins TRBV7-3 to TRBJ1-1; a possible D gene is TRBD1 (6 bases). The CDR3 sequence is 13 residues long. V lost 5 bases, J lost 4 bases, and 11 bases lay in between. Germline CDR1 SGHTA, CDR2 FQGTGA. For the CDR3, the DNA is TGTGCCAGCAGCACCCAGACAGGCACTGAAGCTTTCTTT. Its protein is CASSTQTGTEAFF.

J is TRBJ1-1 and V is TRBV23-1; D unresolved. TRBV23-1 is an open reading frame whose function is uncertain. V lost 0 bases and J 3 bases, leaving 8 bases between the germline ends. The CDR3 covers 14 residues. The CDR3 DNA reads TGCGCCAGCAGTCAATCGTGCCGGGACACTGAAGCTTTCTTT. Amino acid sequence: CASSQSCRDTEAFF.

The chain links TRBV12-5 to TRBJ2-2, with D possibly matching TRBD2 (6 bases). The CDR3 extends over 18 amino acids. V lost 1 base, J lost 2 bases, and 17 bases lay in between. The germline gives CDR1 LGHNT, CDR2 FRNRAP. The CDR3 nucleotides are TGTGCTAGTGGTTTGGCCGGGCGGCGGGACTTTAACACCGGGGAGCTGTTTTTT. Translated: CASGLAGRRDFNTGELFF.

The chain recombines TRBV9 with TRBJ2-3, with TRBD1 matching 7 bases. The CDR3 has 16 amino acids. The germline V gene encodes CDR1 SGDLS and CDR2 YYNGEE. The J segment lost 3 bases and the V segment lost 4 bases, leaving 11 bases of the junction unmatched. In DNA, the CDR3 is TGTGCCAGCAGCTCCCGGGACAGCCAAAAAACAGATACGCAGTATTTT. Its protein product is CASSSRDSQKTDTQYF.

V usage is TRBV12-5 and J usage is TRBJ2-1, with D possibly matching TRBD2 (5 bases). In germline, CDR1 is LGHNT, CDR2 FRNRAP. Deletions cut 5 bases from V and 2 bases from J, with 13 bases between. The CDR3 extends over 15 amino acids. The CDR3 bases are TGTGCTAGTGGTCCTTCCGGACTGGCCTACAATGAGCAGTTCTTC. This translates into CASGPSGLAYNEQFF.

About this clone: This sample also contains other DNA sequences that code for the same CDR3. CDR3 region: CASSLGTGTEAFF. Written as DNA, the CDR3 is TGTGCCAGCAGCTTAGGGACAGGCACTGAAGCTTTCTTT. The chain couples TRBV11-3 to TRBJ1-1; 7 bases fit TRBD1. The CDR3 sequence is 13 residues long. Unmatched junction bases numbered 0, after V lost 1 base and J lost 4 bases. The germline gives CDR1 SGHNT, CDR2 YENEEA.

This clone was observed a single time. Additional DNA sequences in this sample encode the identical CDR3. The V and J genes are TRBV9 and TRBJ2-2; possible D gene TRBD2, 5 bases. CDR3 length: 13 amino acids. Trimming took off 0 bases at V and 6 bases at J, with 6 bases between the two ends. Germline V gene data show CDR1 as SGDLS and CDR2 as YYNGEE. CDR3: CASSVGGAGELFF. The DNA for the CDR3 is TGTGCCAGCAGCGTAGGGGGAGCCGGGGAGCTGTTTTTT.

The chain has TRBV6-5 and TRBJ1-2; D might be TRBD1 (6 bases). The CDR3 contains 12 residues. V was clipped by 6 bases and J by 5 bases, with 10 bases between them. Germline loops: CDR1 MNHEY, CDR2 SVGAGI. In DNA, the CDR3 is TGTGCCAGCAGGGCAGGGGAGTATGGCTACACCTTC. It translates to CASRAGEYGYTF.

The chain has TRBV9 and TRBJ2-3; no definite D call. Germline CDR1 is SGDLS and CDR2 is YYNGEE. The CDR3 sequence is 15 residues long. Trimming stripped 0 bases from V and 4 bases from J, with 12 bases between. The CDR3, as DNA: TGTGCCAGCAGCGTAGGGCCCGACACCCCAGATACGCAGTATTTT. Translating gives CASSVGPDTPDTQYF.